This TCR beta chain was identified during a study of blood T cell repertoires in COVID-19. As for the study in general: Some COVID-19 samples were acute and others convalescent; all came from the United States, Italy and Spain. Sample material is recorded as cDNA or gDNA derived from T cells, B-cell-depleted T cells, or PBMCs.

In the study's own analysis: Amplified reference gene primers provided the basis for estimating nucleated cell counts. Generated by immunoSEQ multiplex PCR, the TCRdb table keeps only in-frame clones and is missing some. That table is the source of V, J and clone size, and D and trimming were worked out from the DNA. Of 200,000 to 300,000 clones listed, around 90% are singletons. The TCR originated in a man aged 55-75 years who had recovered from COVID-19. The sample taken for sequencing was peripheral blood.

CDR3 nucleotides: TGCGCCAGCAGCTCACAGGGAGTGAGAGATACGCAGTATTTT. Translating gives CASSSQGVRDTQYF. The rearrangement uses TRBV5-1 and TRBJ2-3, with TRBD1 as a possible D gene (6 bases). The length of the CDR3 is 14 residues. Trimming left V 3 bases short and J 5 bases short, with 13 bases between. CDR1 and CDR2 (germline): SGHRS, YFSETQ.